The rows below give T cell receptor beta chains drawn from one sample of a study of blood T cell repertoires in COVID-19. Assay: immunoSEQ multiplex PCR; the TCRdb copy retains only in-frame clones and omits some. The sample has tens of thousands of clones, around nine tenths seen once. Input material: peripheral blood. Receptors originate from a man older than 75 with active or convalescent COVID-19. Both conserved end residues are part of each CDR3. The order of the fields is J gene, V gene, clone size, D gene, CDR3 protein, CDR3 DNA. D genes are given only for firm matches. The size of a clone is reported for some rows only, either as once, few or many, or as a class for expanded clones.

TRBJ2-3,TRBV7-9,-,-,CASSLAGSTTDTQYF,TGTGCCAGCAGCTTAGCGGGGAGCACCACAGATACGCAGTATTTT
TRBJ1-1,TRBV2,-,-,CASRPGYMSTEAFF,TGTGCCAGCCGTCCCGGGTATATGTCCACTGAAGCTTTCTTT
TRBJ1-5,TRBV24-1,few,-,CATSRGGGGNQPQHF,TGTGCCACCAGTCGAGGGGGAGGGGGCAATCAGCCCCAGCATTTT
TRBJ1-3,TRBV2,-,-,CASSEALGGGLTIYF,TGTGCCAGCAGTGAAGCGCTTGGTGGAGGTCTAACCATATATTTT
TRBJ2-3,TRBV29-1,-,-,CSVVRVATDTQYF,TGCAGCGTTGTCAGGGTAGCCACAGATACGCAGTATTTT
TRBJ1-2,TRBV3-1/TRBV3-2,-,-,CASSQGVSGTGYTF,TGTGCCAGCAGCCAAGGAGTGAGCGGCACTGGCTACACCTTC
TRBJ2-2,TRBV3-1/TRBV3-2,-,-,CASSGGGELFF,TGTGCCAGCAGCGGAGGCGGGGAGCTGTTTTTT
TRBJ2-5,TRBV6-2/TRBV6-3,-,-,CASSYGPVQETQYF,TGTGCCAGCAGTTACGGGCCAGTACAAGAGACCCAGTACTTC
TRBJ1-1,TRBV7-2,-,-,CASSPNKGPMNTEAFF,TGTGCCAGCAGCCCCAACAAGGGGCCCATGAACACTGAAGCTTTCTTT
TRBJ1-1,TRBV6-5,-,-,CASRNRFTNTEAFF,TGTGCCAGCAGAAACAGGTTTACGAACACTGAAGCTTTCTTT
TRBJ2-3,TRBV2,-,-,CASSDFGGPGNTQYF,TGTGCCAGCAGTGATTTCGGAGGGCCGGGGAATACGCAGTATTTT
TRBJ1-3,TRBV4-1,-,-,CASSQVPGSGDSGNTIYF,TGCGCCAGCAGCCAAGTGCCTGGATCAGGGGATTCTGGAAACACCATATATTTT
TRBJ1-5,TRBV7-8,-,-,CASSLESGFNQPQHF,TGTGCCAGCAGCTTAGAATCAGGGTTCAATCAGCCCCAGCATTTT
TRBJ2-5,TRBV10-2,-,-,CASSRGRGETQYF,TGCGCCAGCAGTAGAGGGAGAGGAGAGACCCAGTACTTC
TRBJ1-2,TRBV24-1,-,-,CATSDPMRGEITF,TGTGCCACCAGTGATCCCATGCGGGGCGAAATCACCTTC
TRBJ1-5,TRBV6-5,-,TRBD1,CASRRQGAGNQPQHF,TGTGCCAGCAGACGACAGGGGGCTGGCAATCAGCCCCAGCATTTT
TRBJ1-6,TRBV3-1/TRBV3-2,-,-,CASSQDWQGISPLHF,TGTGCCAGCAGCCAAGATTGGCAGGGAATTTCACCCCTCCACTTT
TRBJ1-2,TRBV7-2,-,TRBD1,CASSYGTAMEGYTF,TGTGCCAGCAGCTACGGGACAGCCATGGAGGGCTACACCTTC
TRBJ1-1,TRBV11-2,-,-,CASSQGPTEAFF,TGTGCCAGCAGCCAGGGCCCCACTGAAGCTTTCTTT
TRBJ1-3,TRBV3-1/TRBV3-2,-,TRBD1,CASSLQGYGGNTIYF,TGTGCCAGCAGCTTACAGGGGTACGGCGGAAACACCATATATTTT
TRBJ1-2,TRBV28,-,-,CASSTGFYRGVYGYTF,TGTGCCAGCAGCACTGGGTTTTATCGGGGGGTTTATGGCTACACCTTC
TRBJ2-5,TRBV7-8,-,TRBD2,CASSHIAGGYLLTQYF,TGTGCCAGCAGCCATATAGCGGGGGGCTACTTACTGACCCAGTACTTC
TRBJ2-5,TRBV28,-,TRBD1,CASSTDRGYETQYF,TGTGCCAGCAGTACAGACAGGGGTTATGAGACCCAGTACTTC
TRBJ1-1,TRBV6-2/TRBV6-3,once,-,CASSGGWTEAFF,TGTGCCAGCAGTGGAGGGTGGACTGAAGCTTTCTTT
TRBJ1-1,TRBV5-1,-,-,CASSLASRNTEAFF,TGCGCCAGCAGCTTGGCTTCCAGGAACACTGAAGCTTTCTTT
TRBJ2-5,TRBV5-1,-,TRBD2,CASSLAGGAGETQYF,TGCGCCAGCAGCTTGGCCGGGGGGGCCGGGGAGACCCAGTACTTC
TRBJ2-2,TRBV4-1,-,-,CASSRQGPDTGELFF,TGCGCCAGCAGCCGCCAGGGGCCGGACACCGGGGAGCTGTTTTTT
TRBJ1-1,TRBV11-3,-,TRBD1,CASSGQVSMNTEAFF,TGTGCCAGCAGCGGACAGGTCTCAATGAACACTGAAGCTTTCTTT
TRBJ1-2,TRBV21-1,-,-,CASSQGGYTF,TGTGCCAGCAGTCAGGGTGGCTACACCTTC
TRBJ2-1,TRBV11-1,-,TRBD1,CASSKTGEQAYNEQFF,TGTGCCAGCAGTAAAACAGGGGAACAAGCCTACAATGAGCAGTTCTTC
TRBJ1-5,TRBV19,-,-,CASSIRQGIQPQHF,TGTGCCAGTAGTATCAGGCAGGGTATTCAGCCCCAGCATTTT
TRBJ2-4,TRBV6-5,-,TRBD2,CASSLGLAGSIYIQYF,TGTGCCAGCAGTTTGGGGCTAGCGGGGTCAATTTACATTCAGTACTTC
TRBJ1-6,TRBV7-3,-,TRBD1,CASSLSDRENSPLHF,TGTGCCAGCAGCTTATCGGACAGGGAAAATTCACCCCTCCACTTT
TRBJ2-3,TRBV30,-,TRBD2,CAWSGTRVWATQYF,TGTGCCTGGAGTGGGACTAGGGTCTGGGCTACGCAGTATTTT
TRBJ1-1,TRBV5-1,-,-,CASRESRQEEGEAFF,TGCGCCAGCAGGGAGAGTAGGCAGGAAGAGGGTGAAGCTTTCTTT
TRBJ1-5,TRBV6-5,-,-,CASSDTENQPQHF,TGTGCCAGCAGCGACACAGAAAATCAGCCCCAGCATTTT
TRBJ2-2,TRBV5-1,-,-,CASKQGNSNTGELFF,TGCGCCAGCAAGCAGGGCAACTCGAACACCGGGGAGCTGTTTTTT
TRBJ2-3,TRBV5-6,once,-,CASSRIPDTQYF,TGTGCCAGCAGCCGTATTCCAGATACGCAGTATTTT
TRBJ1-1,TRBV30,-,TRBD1,CAWTPQGVGTEAFF,TGTGCCTGGACTCCTCAGGGGGTCGGCACTGAAGCTTTCTTT
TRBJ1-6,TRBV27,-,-,CASSFRGQDSPLHF,TGTGCCAGCAGTTTTAGGGGCCAGGATTCACCCCTCCACTTT
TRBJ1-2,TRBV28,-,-,CASSLPGGPGYGYTF,TGTGCCAGCAGTCTCCCAGGAGGACCGGGCTATGGCTACACCTTC
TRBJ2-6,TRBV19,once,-,CASSLGRRSGANVLTF,TGTGCCAGTAGTTTGGGGCGCCGCTCTGGGGCCAACGTCCTGACTTTC
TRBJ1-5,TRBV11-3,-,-,CASSSTGTYSNQPQHF,TGTGCCAGCAGCTCAACCGGGACATATAGCAATCAGCCCCAGCATTTT
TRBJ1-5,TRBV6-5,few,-,CASSSSRGNQPQHF,TGTGCCAGCAGTAGTAGCAGGGGCAATCAGCCCCAGCATTTT
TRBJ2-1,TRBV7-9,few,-,CASSLVYNEQFF,TGTGCCAGCAGCTTAGTATACAATGAGCAGTTCTTC
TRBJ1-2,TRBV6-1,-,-,CASSDRGRVNSGYTF,TGTGCCAGCAGTGACCGGGGAAGGGTTAATTCTGGCTACACCTTC
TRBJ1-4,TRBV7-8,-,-,CASSLVLGAANEKLFF,TGTGCCAGCAGCTTAGTTTTAGGGGCAGCTAATGAAAAACTGTTTTTT
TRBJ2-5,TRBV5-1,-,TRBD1,CASSLRRGQVETQYF,TGCGCCAGCAGCTTGCGCAGGGGGCAAGTAGAGACCCAGTACTTC
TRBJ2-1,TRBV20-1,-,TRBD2,CSASLAGRNEQFF,TGCAGTGCTAGTCTAGCGGGACGGAATGAGCAGTTCTTC
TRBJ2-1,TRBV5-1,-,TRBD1,CASSRRPGQSPSYNEQFF,TGCGCCAGCAGCCGGCGTCCGGGACAGAGTCCCTCCTACAATGAGCAGTTCTTC
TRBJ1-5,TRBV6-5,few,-,CASRTTGLSNQPQHF,TGTGCCAGCAGAACCACAGGGTTAAGCAATCAGCCCCAGCATTTT